Presented here are 32 T cell receptor beta chains from one specimen sequenced in a study of OX40 agonist ivuxolimab in advanced cancers. Clones were read by immunoSEQ multiplex PCR, and TCRdb kept only the in-frame ones, dropping some. The table lists about 59,000 clones, about 87% of them singletons. Sample: CD4+ or CD8+ T cells sorted from blood, taken in a trial of the OX40 agonist ivuxolimab. The receptors derive from an adult with an advanced solid tumor such as melanoma, head and neck, liver or kidney cancer.

CDR3 in DNA: TGTGCCAGCAGCTTGGCCGGAAACAGGGGGAAGACCCAGTACTTC. Protein: CASSLAGNRGKTQYF. The genes are TRBV5-4 and TRBJ2-5; 8 bases fit TRBD1. The CDR3 contains 15 residues. Losses at the gene ends were 0 bases for V and 6 bases for J; bases not matched to a gene: 7. CDR1 is SGHNT, CDR2 YYREEE, per germline (reference sequence).

This chain links TRBV7-9 with TRBJ2-3, with D tentatively TRBD2 (5 bases). V lost 4 bases and J 0 bases, leaving 14 bases between the germline ends. Germline CDR1 reads SEHNR; CDR2 reads FQNEAQ (reference sequence). CDR3 size: 16 residues. CDR3 nucleotide sequence: TGTGCCAGCAGCTCTAGCCGACCGACGAGCACAGATACGCAGTATTTT. Protein sequence: CASSSSRPTSTDTQYF. Using reference TRBV7-9 and TRBJ2-3 for the parts outside the CDR3, the full variable domain is DTGVSQNPRHKITKRGQNVTFRCDPISEHNRLYWYRQTLGQGPEFLTYFQNEAQLEKSRLLSDRFSAERPKGSFSTLEIQRTEQGDSAMYLCASSSSRPTSTDTQYFGPGTRLTVL.

This clone was seen more than once but under ten times. This chain connects TRBV7-9 to TRBJ1-2; D is undetermined. Germline lookup yields CDR1 SEHNR and CDR2 FQNEAQ (reference sequence). The V end lost 2 bases, the J end lost 5 bases, and 12 bases lay between the germline ends. The CDR3 spans 14 residues. The CDR3 loop reads CASSLLSAGYGYTF. The CDR3 nucleotides are TGTGCCAGCAGCTTACTTTCCGCGGGGTATGGCTACACCTTC.

The V and J genes are TRBV9 and TRBJ2-5; D gene uncertain. Deletions cut 0 bases from V and 5 bases from J, with 14 bases between. CDR3 length: 15 residues. Germline CDR1 is SGDLS and CDR2 is YYNGEE. CDR3 in DNA: TGTGCCAGCAGCGTAGGGAGTCTACCCGGGGAGACCCAGTACTTC. It translates to CASSVGSLPGETQYF.

CDR3 loop: CASSQAVAEAYEQYF. Written as DNA, the CDR3 is TGTGCCAGCAGCCAGGCTGTAGCGGAGGCCTACGAGCAGTACTTC. J is TRBJ2-7 and V is TRBV5-5, with a possible D match to TRBD2 (6 bases). The germline V and J ends were trimmed by 4 bases and 2 bases, with 16 bases remaining between them. Germline V lookup: CDR1 SGHKS, CDR2 YYEKEE (reference sequence). The length of the CDR3 is 15 residues.

This clone has only one observation. V usage is TRBV19 and J usage is TRBJ2-3; 8 bases map to TRBD1. Per the germline V gene, CDR1 is LNHDA and CDR2 is SQIVND (reference sequence). V gave up 5 bases and J gave up 2 bases; unmatched junction bases: 6. The CDR3 has 15 residues. Here the CDR3 DNA reads TGTGCCAGTAGTTCCCCAGGGGGCCTCACAGATACGCAGTATTTT. Residues: CASSSPGGLTDTQYF.

The table lists this clone with a few counts. The rearrangement links TRBV2 to TRBJ1-6; 7 bases match TRBD1. The length of the CDR3 is 14 residues. CDR1 SNHLY and CDR2 FYNNEI come from the germline V gene. Trimming cost V 4 bases and J 5 bases; bases outside gene matches: 2. Here the CDR3 reads CASSVGGHNSPLHF. CDR3 nucleotides: TGTGCCAGCAGTGTAGGGGGCCATAATTCACCCCTCCACTTT.

The gene calls are TRBV6-1 and TRBJ2-1, with D unclear. V was trimmed by 3 bases and J by 2 bases, leaving 8 bases between them. CDR1 MNHNS and CDR2 SASEGT come from the germline V gene. CDR3 length equals 14 residues. The CDR3 DNA follows: TGTGCCAGCAGTGATAGTTCTCCCTACAATGAGCAGTTCTTC. Its protein is CASSDSSPYNEQFF.

The gene calls are TRBV4-1 and TRBJ2-1; the D is unclear. Germline V gene sequence: CDR1 MGHRA, CDR2 YSYEKL. The V end was cut by 2 bases, the J end by 9 bases, with 11 bases between. The CDR3 has 13 amino acids. The CDR3 protein is CASSQIVLTEQFF. The CDR3 DNA sequence: TGCGCCAGCAGCCAAATCGTTCTAACTGAGCAGTTCTTC.

J is TRBJ1-4 and V is TRBV7-2; perhaps TRBD1 as D (6 bases). The ends were cut back, 2 bases at V and 7 bases at J, with 17 bases in the middle. CDR1 and CDR2 (germline): SGHTA, FQGNSA. The CDR3 covers 16 residues. This chain's CDR3 is CASSLSLPGAGEKLFF. In DNA form, the CDR3 reads TGTGCCAGCAGCTTAAGTCTTCCGGGGGCGGGTGAAAAACTGTTTTTT. Based on the CDR3 plus reference TRBV7-2 and TRBJ1-4, the full variable domain is GAGVSQSPSNKVTEKGKDVELRCDPISGHTALYWYRQSLGQGLEFLIYFQGNSAPDKSGLPSDRFSAERTGGSVSTLTIQRTQQEDSAVYLCASSLSLPGAGEKLFFGSGTQLSVL.

This clone has just a few counts. CDR3 DNA: TGCGCCAGCAGCCAAGATAGAGGACAGGGGGCGGGTGGTGAGCAGTTCTTC. As protein: CASSQDRGQGAGGEQFF. This chain connects TRBV4-1 to TRBJ2-1; the match to TRBD1 covers 11 bases. V shed 0 bases, J shed 9 bases, and the junction held 10 bases outside the gene matches. Germline CDR1 and CDR2: MGHRA and YSYEKL. The CDR3 has 17 residues.

This chain links TRBV7-9 with TRBJ2-7, with D perhaps TRBD2 (6 bases). Trimming left V 3 bases short and J 1 base short, with 10 bases between. The CDR3 spans 14 residues. CDR1 is SEHNR, CDR2 FQNEAQ, per germline (reference sequence). The CDR3 DNA sequence: TGTGCCAGCAGCTTGGGGGGTGAATCCTACGAGCAGTACTTC. Amino acid sequence: CASSLGGESYEQYF.

This chain links TRBV5-6 with TRBJ2-3; D gene ambiguous. V lost 0 bases and J 3 bases, leaving 5 bases between the germline ends. CDR1 is SGHDT, CDR2 YYEEEE, per germline. The CDR3 runs 13 residues. The CDR3 sequence: CASSLGATDTQYF. DNA of the CDR3: TGTGCCAGCAGCTTGGGAGCAACAGATACGCAGTATTTT. The whole variable domain, filled in from reference TRBV5-6 and TRBJ2-3, reads DAGVTQSPTHLIKTRGQQVTLRCSPKSGHDTVSWYQQALGQGPQFIFQYYEEEERQRGNFPDRFSGHQFPNYSSELNVNALLLGDSALYLCASSLGATDTQYFGPGTRLTVL.

The chain combines TRBV5-1 with TRBJ1-1; D remains unclear. V was cut by 0 bases and J by 1 base, with 7 bases left in between. The CDR3 runs to 14 residues. Germline assignment: CDR1 SGHRS and CDR2 YFSETQ. CDR3 region: CASSLDRGNTEAFF. The CDR3 DNA reads as TGCGCCAGCAGCTTGGATCGGGGGAACACTGAAGCTTTCTTT.

The chain uses TRBV20-1 and TRBJ2-1; D gene ambiguous. Germline V gives CDR1 DFQATT, CDR2 SNEGSKA (reference sequence). The CDR3 is 11 amino acids. The V gene lost 5 bases and the J gene lost 2 bases, with 4 bases spanning the gap. CDR3 residues: CSAGTYNEQFF. The CDR3 DNA sequence: TGCAGTGCTGGCACCTACAATGAGCAGTTCTTC.

The chain carries TRBV27 and TRBJ1-1; D uncertain. CDR1 is MNHEY, CDR2 SMNVEV, per germline (reference sequence). Trimming took 8 bases from V and 3 from J, leaving 7 bases between them. The CDR3 runs to 11 residues. The CDR3 spells CASGLYTEAFF. The CDR3 coding sequence is TGTGCCAGCGGACTGTACACTGAAGCTTTCTTT.

The rearrangement uses TRBV5-1 and TRBJ1-2; TRBD1 is a possible D gene (6 bases). This CDR3 has 13 amino acids. Germline CDR1 SGHRS, CDR2 YFSETQ. Trimming removed 6 bases at V and 4 bases at J, with 13 bases between. CDR3 sequence: CASTTMDSYGYTF. CDR3 sequence (DNA): TGCGCCAGCACCACCATGGACAGCTATGGCTACACCTTC.

The genes are TRBV7-8 and TRBJ1-1; TRBD1 might be the D (6 bases). This CDR3 region has 15 residues. In germline, CDR1 is SGHVS, CDR2 FQNEAQ. V shed 1 base and J shed 1 base, with 10 bases lying between them. The CDR3 here is CASSLDGGPNTEAFF. CDR3 sequence (DNA): TGTGCCAGCAGCTTAGACGGGGGGCCGAACACTGAAGCTTTCTTT.

J is TRBJ2-1 and V is TRBV5-6; 14 bases are a match to TRBD2. Losses at the gene ends were 3 bases for V and 9 bases for J; bases not matched to a gene: 8. Germline lookup yields CDR1 SGHDT and CDR2 YYEEEE. The CDR3 is 16 amino acids. CDR3 coding DNA: TGTGCCAGCAGCTCAGCGACTAGCGGGGGGGTGGTTGAGCAGTTCTTC. Translation: CASSSATSGGVVEQFF.

The chain recombines TRBV25-1 with TRBJ2-2; the match to TRBD2 covers 7 bases. V shed 4 bases and J 5 bases; nucleotides not matched to a gene: 4. This CDR3 is 14 amino acids long. Per the germline V gene, CDR1 is MGHDK and CDR2 is SYGVNS. The CDR3 region has the DNA TGTGCCAGCAGTGTTTCGGGGGGTACCGGGGAGCTGTTTTTT. Amino acid sequence: CASSVSGGTGELFF. Together with reference TRBV25-1 and TRBJ2-2, the CDR3 gives the full variable domain: EADIYQTPRYLVIGTGKKITLECSQTMGHDKMYWYQQDPGMELHLIHYSYGVNSTEKGDLSSESTVSRIRTEHFPLTLESARPSHTSQYLCASSVSGGTGELFFGEGSRLTVL.

The gene calls are TRBV20-1 and TRBJ2-5; a possible D gene is TRBD1 (5 bases). There are 11 residues in the CDR3. Trimming took off 5 bases at V and 3 bases at J, with 7 bases between the two ends. The germline V gene has CDR1 DFQATT and CDR2 SNEGSKA (reference sequence). The CDR3 DNA reads as TGCAGTGCTCGGACAAAAGAGACCCAGTACTTC. Amino acids: CSARTKETQYF.

This clone is a singleton in its sample. V usage is TRBV29-1 and J usage is TRBJ1-2; TRBD1 is a possible D gene (6 bases). The germline V gene encodes CDR1 SQVTM and CDR2 ANQGSEA. The CDR3 is 14 residues long. The ends were cut back, 7 bases at V and 8 bases at J, with 23 bases in the middle. The CDR3 nucleotides are TGCAGCGCTCCAACGTCAGGGGCGAAATCCGGCTACACCTTC. Translation: CSAPTSGAKSGYTF.

The chain carries TRBV4-3 and TRBJ1-5; tentatively, D is TRBD1 (5 bases). CDR3 length: 17 residues. The V gene's germline CDR1 is LGHNA and CDR2 YSLEER. Trimming shortened V by 1 base and J by 2 bases, and 15 bases separated the two germline ends. CDR3 in amino acids: CASSQVAGTRGNQPQHF. CDR3 coding DNA: TGCGCCAGCAGCCAAGTTGCAGGGACGAGAGGCAATCAGCCCCAGCATTTT.

The rearrangement joins TRBV7-3 to TRBJ1-5, with TRBD1 as a possible D gene (6 bases). V was cut by 4 bases and J by 7 bases, with 11 bases left in between. The length of the CDR3 is 13 residues. CDR1 is SGHTA and CDR2 is FQGTGA in the germline V gene. The CDR3 DNA follows: TGTGCCAGCAGCTCCCACAGGGACCAGCCCCAGCATTTT. Its translation is CASSSHRDQPQHF.

The sample holds a few counts of this clone. The chain is built from TRBV29-1 and TRBJ2-5, with D uncertain. This CDR3 is built from 13 residues. The V gene lost 1 base and the J gene lost 5 bases, with 11 bases spanning the gap. Germline V CDR1 and CDR2: SQVTM, ANQGSEA. The CDR3 nucleotides are TGCAGCGTTGAAGGTGGTAGATTCGAGACCCAGTACTTC. This encodes CSVEGGRFETQYF.

The chain couples TRBV28 to TRBJ2-7; D call uncertain. Germline V gives CDR1 MDHEN, CDR2 SYDVKM. Trimming removed 5 bases from V and 4 bases from J, with 3 bases in between. This CDR3 region has 10 residues. The CDR3 DNA is TGTGCCAGCAGTGGATACGAGCAGTACTTC. This translates into CASSGYEQYF.

The chain employs TRBV5-1 and TRBJ2-3; 10 nucleotides line up with TRBD2. V trimming: 6 bases; J trimming: 1 base; junction bases outside the gene matches: 2. There are 14 residues in the CDR3. From germline, CDR1 is SGHRS and CDR2 YFSETQ. The CDR3 sequence is CASIGLAGTDTQYF. For the CDR3, the DNA is TGCGCCAGCATCGGACTAGCGGGCACAGATACGCAGTATTTT. The full variable domain, with the rest looked up from reference TRBV5-1 and TRBJ2-3, is KAGVTQTPRYLIKTRGQQVTLSCSPISGHRSVSWYQQTPGQGLQFLFEYFSETQRNKGNFPGRFSGRQFSNSRSEMNVSTLELGDSALYLCASIGLAGTDTQYFGPGTRLTVL.

The chain joins TRBV28 to TRBJ2-3; 10 bases map to TRBD1. Trimming at V came to 4 bases and at J to 3 bases, leaving 7 bases not matched to a gene. The CDR3 consists of 16 residues. The V gene's germline CDR1 is MDHEN and CDR2 SYDVKM. The CDR3 DNA is TGTGCCAGCAGTTCGATAGGGGACAGGGGTACAGATACGCAGTATTTT. Translation gives CASSSIGDRGTDTQYF.

As concerns this clone: At the DNA level, this CDR3 is encoded by other sequences in the same sample as well. J is TRBJ2-5 and V is TRBV5-6; D is undetermined. V lost 0 bases and J 5 bases, leaving 2 bases between the germline ends. The CDR3 spans 11 residues. The germline V gene encodes CDR1 SGHDT and CDR2 YYEEEE. This CDR3 reads CASSLEETQYF. The CDR3 region has the DNA TGTGCCAGCAGCTTGGAGGAGACCCAGTACTTC.

This chain connects TRBV27 to TRBJ1-1; D is perhaps TRBD1 (5 bases). V lost 4 bases to trimming and J lost 3 bases, with 12 bases between them. Germline values: CDR1 MNHEY, CDR2 SMNVEV (reference sequence). The CDR3 has 14 residues. CDR3 sequence reads: CASSSGGGDTEAFF. CDR3 bases: TGTGCCAGCAGTTCGGGCGGGGGTGACACTGAAGCTTTCTTT.

The V call is TRBV7-2, the J call TRBJ2-1; unclear D gene. Germline lookup yields CDR1 SGHTA and CDR2 FQGNSA. This CDR3 contains 15 residues. The V and J ends lost 5 bases and 7 bases respectively, with 18 bases between them. The CDR3 DNA reads TGTGCCAGCAGCCCGTGGGCGGCCTACACTAATGAGCAGTTCTTC. Its protein product is CASSPWAAYTNEQFF.

The chain couples TRBV14 to TRBJ2-7, with D uncertain. Trimming cost V 4 bases and J 2 bases, with 21 bases left between them. The CDR3 spans 17 residues. The germline CDR1 and CDR2 sequences are SGHDN and FVKESK. This CDR3 is CASSPRRSLRIPYEQYF. Here the CDR3 DNA reads TGTGCCAGCAGCCCCCGCCGAAGCCTACGGATCCCCTACGAGCAGTACTTC.